The source of this TCR beta chain is a study of vaccination and CD4 T cells after COVID-19. Study-wide background: Post-COVID specimens were obtained a median around 100 days after diagnosis (range 35 to 161). The study, taken as a whole, reports: Convalescent participants were relatively few, and none had early post-infection timepoints studied.

About this clonotype itself: Its antigen is unidentified.

Treatment: roughly 11-day PBMC culture with coronavirus spike peptide pools or control peptides (ViraFEST assay). Oncomine TCR Beta short-read sequencing was applied to DNA from cultured CD4+ T cells. MiXCR, run by TCRdb on the PCR reads, gives a single entry per CDR3 protein. The sample shows about 20,000 distinct CDR3 sequences, about 68% of them seen only once. Trimming cost V 6 bases and J 5 bases, with 13 bases left between them. This CDR3 contains 13 residues. From germline, CDR1 is SGHTA and CDR2 FQGNSA. Sequenced: CD4+ T cells from blood, cultured in vitro. J is TRBJ1-1 and V is TRBV7-2, with a tentative D call TRBD1 (6 bases). The receptor was derived from a human donor who had recovered from COVID-19. Here the CDR3 DNA reads TGTGCCAGCAGAGTCTTTCAGGGGACTGAAGCTTTCTTT. Translating it yields CASRVFQGTEAFF. Based on the CDR3 plus reference TRBV7-2 and TRBJ1-1, the full variable domain is GAGVSQSPSNKVTEKGKDVELRCDPISGHTALYWYRQSLGQGLEFLIYFQGNSAPDKSGLPSDRFSAERTGGSVSTLTIQRTQQEDSAVYLCASRVFQGTEAFFGQGTRLTVV.